These 2 T cell receptor beta chains were sequenced from one sample in a study of neurological immune-mediated disorders. The time point: longitudinal time-point 3. One entry per CDR3 protein, called by TCRdb with MiXCR from the 5' RACE reads. In the table there are tens of thousands of distinct CDR3 sequences, 3.5% to 4.5% of which are singletons. Sequences were obtained from PBMCs. The receptors originated from a woman in her sixties with multiple sclerosis.

This clonotype was seen ten or more times. This chain uses TRBV14 with TRBJ2-3; D gene unclear. Germline V gene sequence: CDR1 SGHDN, CDR2 FVKESK. Between the trimmed V and J ends, which lost 4 bases and 1 base, there was a span of 6 bases. The CDR3 covers 13 residues. CDR3 sequence reads: CASSRVRTDTQYF. In DNA, the CDR3 is TGTGCCAGCAGCCGGGTACGCACAGATACGCAGTATTTT.

This clonotype was recorded many times. The chain combines TRBV7-2 with TRBJ2-1, with 15 bases aligning to TRBD2. The V gene end was trimmed by 4 bases and the J gene end by 13 bases; junction bases not matched to a gene: 11. Germline values: CDR1 SGHTA, CDR2 FQGNSA. The CDR3 has 16 amino acids. The CDR3 spells CASSSMPGLAGGEQFF. Written as DNA, the CDR3 is TGTGCCAGCAGCTCCATGCCGGGACTAGCGGGGGGAGAACAGTTCTTC.